This is a list of T cell receptor beta chains from one sample in a study of blood T cell repertoires in COVID-19. Only in-frame clones appear in the TCRdb table, and some are missing; sequencing was by immunoSEQ multiplex PCR. In the table there are under 300,000 clones, more than 65% of which are singletons. The sequencing input was peripheral blood. These receptor sequences come from a woman aged 40 to 55 who had recovered from COVID-19. Each CDR3 is given with its conserved first and last residue. Each record gives: J gene, V gene, clone size, D gene, CDR3 DNA, CDR3 protein. A D gene is named only where the DNA matches it firmly. Rows may omit the clone size; those that give it use once, few, many or a size class.

>TRBJ2-6|TRBV5-1|NA|NA
TGCGCCAGCGAAGACACCTCTGGGGCCAACGTCCTGACTTTC
CASEDTSGANVLTF
>TRBJ1-4|TRBV3-1/TRBV3-2|NA|NA
TGTGCCAGCAGCCAAAACTTTCCGGAGTCTAATGAAAAACTGTTTTTT
CASSQNFPESNEKLFF
>TRBJ1-6|TRBV2|NA|TRBD1
TGTGCCAGCAGGAGGACAGGGGTTAGTAATTCACCCCTCCACTTT
CASRRTGVSNSPLHF
>TRBJ2-5|TRBV6-5|NA|NA
TGTGCCAGCAGTTGGAACAGTCAAGAGACCCAGTACTTC
CASSWNSQETQYF
>TRBJ1-1|TRBV28|NA|NA
TGTGCCAGCGCCGAGGGCATAGAAGGCACTGAAGCTTTCTTT
CASAEGIEGTEAFF
>TRBJ2-5|TRBV9|NA|TRBD1
TGTGCCAGCAGCGTCGAGCGACAGGGGACCCAGTACTTC
CASSVERQGTQYF
>TRBJ2-7|TRBV4-3|NA|TRBD1
TGCGCCAGCAGCCAAGATCAGGGACAGGGGACATTCGGGTACGAGCAGTACTTC
CASSQDQGQGTFGYEQYF
>TRBJ2-3|TRBV9|NA|TRBD2
TGTGCCAGCAGCGTAGGTCCCAGCGGGGGGCCCACAGATACGCAGTATTTT
CASSVGPSGGPTDTQYF
>TRBJ1-6|TRBV19|NA|TRBD1
TGTGCCAGTAGTATTGGGGCAGGGGGCAGGGTACCCCTCCACTTT
CASSIGAGGRVPLHF
>TRBJ1-2|TRBV2|NA|TRBD1
TGTGCCAGCAGCGTGGGGACAGGAGGTAACTATGGCTACACCTTC
CASSVGTGGNYGYTF
>TRBJ2-7|TRBV7-2|NA|NA
TGTGCCAGCAGCGCCCGCAGCTCCTACGAGCAGTACTTC
CASSARSSYEQYF
>TRBJ2-7|TRBV6-2/TRBV6-3|NA|TRBD1
TGTGCCAGCAGTGCCTCCGGGACAGGGGGATACTGGCAGTACTTC
CASSASGTGGYWQYF
>TRBJ1-5|TRBV7-8|NA|NA
TGTGCCAGCAGCTTCACGGAGGGAAATCAGCCCCAGCATTTT
CASSFTEGNQPQHF
>TRBJ1-4|TRBV30|NA|TRBD1
TGTGCCTGGAGTGTATCTGGGACAGGTCGTGAAAAACTGTTTTTT
CAWSVSGTGREKLFF
>TRBJ1-1|TRBV4-1|NA|NA
TGCGCCAGCATCAGAGAGGGATTTAGCACTGAAGCTTTCTTT
CASIREGFSTEAFF
>TRBJ2-7|TRBV19|NA|NA
TGTGCCAGTAGTACCGTACTCCCCGGGGCCTACGAGCAGTACTTC
CASSTVLPGAYEQYF
>TRBJ1-1|TRBV2|NA|NA
TGTGCCAGCAGTGTTTTGTCGACAGGGAACACTGAAGCTTTCTTT
CASSVLSTGNTEAFF
>TRBJ1-2|TRBV15|once|NA
TGTGCCACCAGCAGAGATCCAGGACAAGCTAACTATGGCTACACCTTC
CATSRDPGQANYGYTF
>TRBJ2-7|TRBV6-1|NA|NA
TGTGCCAGCAGTTTTAACTACGAGCAGTACTTC
CASSFNYEQYF